The entry below gives a single TCR beta chain sequence along with its context. Germline assignment: CDR1 SGHTA and CDR2 FQGTGA. V lost 5 bases to trimming and J lost 10 bases, with 15 bases between them. The CDR3 extends over 13 amino acids. Clones were sequenced by immunoSEQ multiplex PCR, and TCRdb holds only the in-frame ones, with some missing. Counted here are fewer than 250,000 clones, around 76% occurring once; the ten biggest clones make up about 7.8%. This entry belongs to a study of blood T cell repertoires in COVID-19. Enrolled during active infection, Seattle patients were then followed longitudinally.

The sequenced sample consisted of peripheral blood. The rearrangement links TRBV7-3 to TRBJ2-1; D unresolved. This TCR was sampled from an older woman with COVID-19, enrolled during active disease. The CDR3 region is CASSPSREEEQFF. CDR3 in DNA: TGTGCCAGCAGCCCCTCAAGAGAAGAAGAGCAGTTCTTC.